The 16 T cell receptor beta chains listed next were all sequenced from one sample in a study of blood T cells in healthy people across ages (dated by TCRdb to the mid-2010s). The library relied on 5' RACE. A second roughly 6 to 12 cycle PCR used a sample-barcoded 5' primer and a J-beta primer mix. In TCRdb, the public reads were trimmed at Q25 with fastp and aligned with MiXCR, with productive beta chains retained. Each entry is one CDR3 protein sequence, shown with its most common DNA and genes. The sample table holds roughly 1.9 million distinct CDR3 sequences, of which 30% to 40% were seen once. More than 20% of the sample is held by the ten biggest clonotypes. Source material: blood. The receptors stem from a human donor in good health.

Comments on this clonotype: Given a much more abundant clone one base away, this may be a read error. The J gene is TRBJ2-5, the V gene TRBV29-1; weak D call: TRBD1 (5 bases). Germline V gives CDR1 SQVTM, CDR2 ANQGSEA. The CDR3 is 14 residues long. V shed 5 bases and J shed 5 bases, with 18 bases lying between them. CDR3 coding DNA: TGCAGCGTTCGAATTATGGTAGGGGATGAGACCCAGTACTTC. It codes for CSVRIMVGDETQYF.

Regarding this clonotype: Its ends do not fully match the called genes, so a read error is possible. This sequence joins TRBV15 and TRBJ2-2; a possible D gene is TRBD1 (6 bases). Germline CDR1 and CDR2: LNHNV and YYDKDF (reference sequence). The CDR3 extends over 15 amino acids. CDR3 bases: TGTGCCACCAGCCGAAGTAAGGGGGTCACCGGGGAGCCGTTTTTT. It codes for CATSRSKGVTGEPFF.

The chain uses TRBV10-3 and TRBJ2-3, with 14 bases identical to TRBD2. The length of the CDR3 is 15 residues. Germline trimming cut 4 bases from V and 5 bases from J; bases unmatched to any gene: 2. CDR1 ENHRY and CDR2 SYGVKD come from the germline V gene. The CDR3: CAISGLAGGRDTQYF. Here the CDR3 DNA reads TGTGCCATCAGTGGACTAGCGGGGGGGCGAGATACGCAGTATTTT.

The CDR3: CASSFLSGGALGETQYF. The CDR3 bases are TGTGCCAGCAGTTTCCTTAGCGGGGGGGCCCTGGGGGAGACCCAGTACTTC. The gene calls are TRBV5-5 and TRBJ2-5; TRBD2 aligns across 11 bases. Germline V CDR1 and CDR2: SGHKS, YYEKEE (reference sequence). Trimming cost V 5 bases and J 5 bases; bases outside gene matches: 14. This CDR3 contains 17 residues.

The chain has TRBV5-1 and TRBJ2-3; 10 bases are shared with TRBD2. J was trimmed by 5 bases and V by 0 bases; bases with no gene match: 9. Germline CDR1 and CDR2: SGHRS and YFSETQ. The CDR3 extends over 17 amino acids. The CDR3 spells CASSLDPSGGAGDTQYF. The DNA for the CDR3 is TGCGCCAGCAGCTTGGATCCCAGCGGGGGGGCAGGAGATACGCAGTATTTT.

CDR3 coding DNA: TGCGCCAGCAGCCATTCCAGGGAAGGTAATACGCAGTATTTT. Its translation is CASSHSREGNTQYF. The chain carries TRBV4-1 and TRBJ2-3; D perhaps matches TRBD1 (5 bases). Germline CDR1 MGHRA, CDR2 YSYEKL. V gave up 3 bases and J gave up 7 bases, with 14 bases separating them. There are 14 residues in the CDR3.

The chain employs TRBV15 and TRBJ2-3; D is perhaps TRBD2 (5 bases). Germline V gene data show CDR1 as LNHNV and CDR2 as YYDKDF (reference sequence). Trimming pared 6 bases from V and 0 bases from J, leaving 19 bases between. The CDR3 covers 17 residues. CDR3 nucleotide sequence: TGTGCCACCAGTCTCTCCCTGGGGAGCTCTAGCACAGATACGCAGTATTTT. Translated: CATSLSLGSSSTDTQYF.

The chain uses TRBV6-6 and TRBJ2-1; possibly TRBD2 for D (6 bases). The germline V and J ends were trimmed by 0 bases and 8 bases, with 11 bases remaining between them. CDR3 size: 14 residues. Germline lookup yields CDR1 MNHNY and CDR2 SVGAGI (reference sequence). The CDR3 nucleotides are TGTGCCAGCAGTTACTCGAGGAGGGACGATGAGCAGTTCTTC. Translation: CASSYSRRDDEQFF.

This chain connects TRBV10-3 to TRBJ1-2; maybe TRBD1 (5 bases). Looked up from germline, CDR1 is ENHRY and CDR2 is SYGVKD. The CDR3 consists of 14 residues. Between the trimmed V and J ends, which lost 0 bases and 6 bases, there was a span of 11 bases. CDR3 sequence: CAISESLLGHGYTF. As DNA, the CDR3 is TGTGCCATCAGTGAGTCGTTATTGGGGCATGGCTACACCTTC.

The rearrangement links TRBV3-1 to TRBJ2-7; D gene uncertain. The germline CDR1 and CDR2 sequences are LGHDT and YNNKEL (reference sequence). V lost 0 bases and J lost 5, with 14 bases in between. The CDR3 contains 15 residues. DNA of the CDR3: TGTGCCAGCAGCCAAGACCCTGGAACATTGAACGAGCAGTACTTC. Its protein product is CASSQDPGTLNEQYF.

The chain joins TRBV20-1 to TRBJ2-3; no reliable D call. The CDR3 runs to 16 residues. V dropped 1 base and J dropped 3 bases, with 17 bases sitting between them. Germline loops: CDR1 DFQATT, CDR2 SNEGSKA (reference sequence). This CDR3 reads CSARGGRPGLTDTQYF. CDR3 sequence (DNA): TGCAGTGCTAGAGGAGGACGGCCCGGGCTGACAGATACGCAGTATTTT.

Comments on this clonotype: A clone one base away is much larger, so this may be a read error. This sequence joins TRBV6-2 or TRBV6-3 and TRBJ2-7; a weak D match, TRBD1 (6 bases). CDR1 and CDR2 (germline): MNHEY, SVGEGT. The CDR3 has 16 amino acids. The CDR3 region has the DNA TGTGCCAGCAGTTATTATCAGGGGAGCGGCTCCTACCAGCAGTACTTC. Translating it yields CASSYYQGSGSYQQYF.

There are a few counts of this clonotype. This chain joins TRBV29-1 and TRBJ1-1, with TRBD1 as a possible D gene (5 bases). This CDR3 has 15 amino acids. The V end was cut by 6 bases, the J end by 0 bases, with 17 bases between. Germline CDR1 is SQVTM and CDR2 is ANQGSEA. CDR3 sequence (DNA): TGCAGCGTGGGACCTAGGGTGAACATGAACACTGAAGCTTTCTTT. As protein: CSVGPRVNMNTEAFF.

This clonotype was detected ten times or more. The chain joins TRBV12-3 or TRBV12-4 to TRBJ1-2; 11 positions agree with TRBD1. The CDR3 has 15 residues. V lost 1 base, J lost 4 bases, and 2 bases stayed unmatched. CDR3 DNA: TGTGCCAGCAGTTTAGGGACAGGGGGCGGCTATGGCTACACCTTC. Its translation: CASSLGTGGGYGYTF.

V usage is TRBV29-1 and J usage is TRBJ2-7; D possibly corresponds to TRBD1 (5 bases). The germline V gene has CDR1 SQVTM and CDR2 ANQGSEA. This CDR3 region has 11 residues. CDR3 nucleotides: TGCAGTATCCTCAGGGAAGACGAGCAGTACTTC. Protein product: CSILREDEQYF.

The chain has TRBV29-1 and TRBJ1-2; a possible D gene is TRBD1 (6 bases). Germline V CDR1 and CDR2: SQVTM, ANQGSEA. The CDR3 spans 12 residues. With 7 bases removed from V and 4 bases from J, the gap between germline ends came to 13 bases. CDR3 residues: CSAWDTSYGYTF. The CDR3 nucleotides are TGCAGCGCTTGGGACACCAGCTATGGCTACACCTTC.